This TCR beta chain was identified during a study of blood T cell repertoires in COVID-19. Study as a whole: Nucleic acid was either cDNA or gDNA, and it came from T cells, B-cell-depleted T cells, or PBMCs.

Trimming shortened V by 3 bases and J by 1 base, and 6 bases separated the two germline ends. CDR3 length equals 13 residues. Methods used by the authors: Reference gene primer amplification yielded estimated nucleated cell counts. Clones were read by immunoSEQ multiplex PCR, and TCRdb kept only the in-frame ones, dropping some. The V and J calls and clone size are taken from that table; D and trimming were inferred from the DNA. The sample has 250,000 to 300,000 clones, approximately 89% seen once. Concerning this clone: This specimen includes other DNA sequences encoding the same CDR3.

The sequence was collected from a woman aged 25 to 39 who had recovered from COVID-19. The chain links TRBV12-3 or TRBV12-4 to TRBJ1-1; tentative D call: TRBD1 (6 bases). Sequencing used peripheral blood. The CDR3 DNA reads TGTGCCAGCAGTTTGACAGGGAACACTGAAGCTTTCTTT. Its translation: CASSLTGNTEAFF.